One sample yielded the 30 T cell receptor beta chains listed below, sequenced in a study of T cell repertoires in cytomegalovirus infection (dated by TCRdb to between 2018 and 2020). The sequencer was an Illumina HiSeq 1500. TCRdb reworked the public reads: Q25 trimming with fastp, MiXCR clone assembly, productive beta chains retained. Each CDR3 protein gets just one entry, which takes the most common genes and DNA from the rows behind it. The sample table contains roughly 180,000 distinct CDR3 sequences; only one count was recorded for roughly a fifth of them. Clones ranked in the top ten supply roughly 25% of the sample. Read against the paper, the sample's treatment or condition label means: in vitro stimulation with specific CMV peptide epitopes to enrich CMV-specific T cells. Their antigens are not known. Sequenced here: CD8+ T cells from cultured PBMCs, sampled from culture after CMV antigen stimulation. These receptors were obtained from a human donor in good health (CMV status not recorded). Some clones in this sample may be carry-over from other donors' samples.

This clonotype was seen a few times. V is TRBV7-9 and J is TRBJ1-6, with 7 bases fitting TRBD1. V trimming: 5 bases; J trimming: 10 bases; junction bases outside the gene matches: 14. This CDR3 spans 16 amino acids. Germline CDR1 reads SEHNR; CDR2 reads FQNEAQ (reference sequence). The CDR3 loop is CASSEQGPFTQSPLHF. CDR3 DNA: TGTGCCAGCAGCGAACAGGGGCCTTTCACCCAATCACCCCTCCACTTT.

This clonotype has ten or more counts. The gene calls are TRBV20-1 and TRBJ2-1, with 8 bases aligning to TRBD1. The junction had 4 bases not matched to a gene; V was cut back by 0 bases and J by 3 bases. The CDR3 totals 15 residues. Germline CDR1 reads DFQATT; CDR2 reads SNEGSKA (reference sequence). CDR3 coding DNA: TGCAGTGCTAGAGACCCACAGGGGGTCTACAATGAGCAGTTCTTC. Protein: CSARDPQGVYNEQFF.

This clonotype has just a few counts. The chain links TRBV4-1 to TRBJ2-1; tentatively, D is TRBD1 (5 bases). V was trimmed by 0 bases and J by 15 bases, leaving 24 bases between them. CDR3 length: 16 amino acids. Germline CDR1 MGHRA, CDR2 YSYEKL. CDR3 amino acids: CASSQDQGASGGDLFF. As DNA, the CDR3 is TGCGCCAGCAGCCAAGATCAGGGTGCTAGTGGTGGCGACCTGTTCTTC.

This clonotype was counted once. The junction does not match germline at one end; this may be a read error. This chain connects TRBV6-2 or TRBV6-3 to TRBJ2-5; D is possibly TRBD1 (5 bases). CDR1 is MNHEY and CDR2 is SVGEGT in the germline V gene. CDR3 length: 15 residues. This CDR3 reads CDSKFPDRPQETQYF. The CDR3 DNA follows: TGTGACAGCAAATTCCCAGACAGACCGCAAGAGACCCAGTACTTC.

This clonotype was counted between two and nine times. The chain uses TRBV10-2 and TRBJ2-1; 7 bases map to TRBD1. After removal of 2 bases from V and 0 bases from J, the junction contained 4 bases not matched to a gene. Germline V gene sequence: CDR1 WSHSY, CDR2 SAAADI. The CDR3 has 16 residues. The CDR3 coding sequence is TGCGCCAGCAGTGAGCGGACAGGTAGCTCCTACAATGAGCAGTTCTTC. This encodes CASSERTGSSYNEQFF.

The genes are TRBV10-2 and TRBJ2-1; D possibly corresponds to TRBD2 (7 bases). Germline V gene data show CDR1 as WSHSY and CDR2 as SAAADI. V lost 6 bases to trimming and J lost 0 bases, with 21 bases between them. This CDR3 is built from 18 residues. CDR3 bases: TGCGCCAGCAGGGGGGGCCTTGTAGCGGGCAGCTCCTACAATGAGCAGTTCTTC. It is translated as CASRGGLVAGSSYNEQFF.

This sequence joins TRBV9 and TRBJ2-7; the D gene is possibly TRBD2 (5 bases). The CDR3 is 14 amino acids. Germline V gene sequence: CDR1 SGDLS, CDR2 YYNGEE. V gave up 0 bases and J gave up 8 bases, with 15 bases separating them. The DNA of the CDR3 is TGTGCCAGCAGCGTAGGAGGGAACCTAGGAAAGCAGTACTTC. It translates to CASSVGGNLGKQYF.

The genes are TRBV4-1 and TRBJ1-2; 8 nucleotides align to TRBD1. Trimming at V came to 4 bases and at J to 4 bases, leaving 5 bases not matched to a gene. This CDR3 region has 14 residues. Germline V gene sequence: CDR1 MGHRA, CDR2 YSYEKL. The CDR3, as DNA: TGCGCCAGCAGCCCGCGACAGGGGAGCTATGGCTACACCTTC. Protein sequence: CASSPRQGSYGYTF.

This clonotype occurred many times. CDR3 amino acids: CASTLRLLDGYTF. Written as DNA, the CDR3 is TGTGCCAGCACCCTTCGACTGTTGGATGGCTACACCTTC. The chain recombines TRBV7-2 with TRBJ1-2; D is unclear. The germline V gene encodes CDR1 SGHTA and CDR2 FQGNSA. The CDR3 totals 13 residues. V shed 7 bases and J shed 6 bases, with 15 bases lying between them.

The gene calls are TRBV6-6 and TRBJ2-7, with D maybe TRBD1 (5 bases). V gave up 2 bases and J gave up 1 base, with 6 bases separating them. Germline V gene lookup returns CDR1 MNHNY and CDR2 SVGAGI (reference sequence). There are 13 residues in the CDR3. The CDR3 loop reads CASSYRQSYEQYF. CDR3 nucleotide sequence: TGTGCCAGCAGTTACAGACAGTCCTACGAGCAGTACTTC.

The chain links TRBV7-8 to TRBJ2-1; D not resolved. The V and J ends lost 0 bases and 0 bases respectively, with 12 bases between them. CDR1 and CDR2 (germline): SGHVS, FQNEAQ. The CDR3 is 17 residues long. The CDR3 loop is CASSLARRLSSYNEQFF. The CDR3, as DNA: TGTGCCAGCAGCTTAGCGCGTAGACTTAGCTCCTACAATGAGCAGTTCTTC.

This clonotype was found a few times. This rearrangement joins TRBV28 to TRBJ2-5; possible D gene TRBD2, 7 bases. Trimming pared 6 bases from V and 7 bases from J, leaving 15 bases between. The germline CDR1 and CDR2 sequences are MDHEN and SYDVKM. The CDR3 contains 13 residues. The CDR3 spells CASSQLAGATQYF. For the CDR3, the DNA is TGTGCCAGCAGCCAGCTCGCGGGGGCGACCCAGTACTTC.

The chain uses TRBV12-3 or TRBV12-4 and TRBJ2-3; D unresolved. Trimming pared 8 bases from V and 0 bases from J, leaving 12 bases between. The CDR3 has 14 amino acids. CDR3 region: CASGPSPSTDTQYF. DNA for the CDR3: TGTGCCAGCGGACCGAGTCCTAGCACAGATACGCAGTATTTT.

This clonotype occurred a few times. J is TRBJ2-5 and V is TRBV7-2; 13 positions agree with TRBD2. Germline V CDR1 and CDR2: SGHTA, FQGNSA. J gave up 4 bases and V 4 bases, and 9 bases lay outside the gene matches. The CDR3 totals 17 residues. The CDR3 DNA sequence: TGTGCCAGCAGCTCAACCGGACTAGCGGGGGTCCGAGAGACCCAGTACTTC. As protein: CASSSTGLAGVRETQYF.

This chain joins TRBV12-5 and TRBJ2-2, with D tentatively TRBD1 (6 bases). The length of the CDR3 is 14 residues. Trimming removed 3 bases at V and 3 bases at J, with 8 bases between. CDR1 and CDR2 (germline): LGHNT, FRNRAP. The CDR3 DNA reads as TGTGCTAGTGGTTTCCCAGGGGACACCGGGGAGCTGTTTTTT. It codes for CASGFPGDTGELFF.

The sample holds a few counts of this clonotype. The rearrangement links TRBV12-3 or TRBV12-4 to TRBJ2-1; D is unresolved. The CDR3 extends over 15 amino acids. V was trimmed by 1 base and J by 10 bases, leaving 17 bases between them. The CDR3 DNA reads as TGTGCCAGCAGTTTAGAGTTAAGCTATTCCTACGAGCAGTTCTTC. Its protein product is CASSLELSYSYEQFF.

The chain carries TRBV2 and TRBJ1-1; tentative D call: TRBD1 (5 bases). The CDR3 is 11 amino acids. Germline V gene data show CDR1 as SNHLY and CDR2 as FYNNEI. V lost 8 bases and J 1 base, leaving 5 bases between the germline ends. CDR3 coding DNA: TGTGCCAGCGGGGGGAACACTGAAGCTTTCTTT. This sequence encodes CASGGNTEAFF.

This clonotype was counted between two and nine times. The chain has TRBV5-5 and TRBJ2-3; a weak D match, TRBD2 (6 bases). This CDR3 has 17 amino acids. From germline, CDR1 is SGHKS and CDR2 YYEKEE (reference sequence). V was clipped by 2 bases and J by 0 bases, with 16 bases between them. CDR3 loop: CASSLGGTVPSTDTQYF. CDR3 in DNA: TGTGCCAGCAGCTTAGGAGGGACCGTGCCTAGCACAGATACGCAGTATTTT.

This clonotype was found a few times. This chain joins TRBV11-2 and TRBJ1-1, with D hard to call. Trimming cost V 5 bases and J 4 bases, with 14 bases left between them. CDR1 is SGHAT, CDR2 FQNNGV, per germline. The CDR3 is 14 amino acids. CDR3 DNA: TGTGCCAGCAGCGGGCCCTTAGTAGGCACTGAAGCTTTCTTT. It is translated as CASSGPLVGTEAFF. The whole variable domain, filled in from reference TRBV11-2 and TRBJ1-1, reads EAGVAQSPRYKIIEKRQSVAFWCNPISGHATLYWYQQILGQGPKLLIQFQNNGVVDDSQLPKDRFSAERLKGVDSTLKIQPAKLEDSAVYLCASSGPLVGTEAFFGQGTRLTVV.

This clonotype was picked up many times. The chain carries TRBV7-7 and TRBJ2-5; TRBD2 agrees at 14 bases. Germline trimming cut 0 bases from V and 4 bases from J; bases unmatched to any gene: 10. This CDR3 has 19 amino acids. Germline-derived CDR1 and CDR2 are SSHAT and FNYEAQ (reference sequence). As DNA, the CDR3 is TGTGCCAGCAGCTTAGCAACCCCGGGACTAGCGGGGGACGCAGAGACCCAGTACTTC. As protein: CASSLATPGLAGDAETQYF.

The chain's CDR3 is CASSQYRFGELFF. As DNA, the CDR3 is TGCGCCAGCAGCCAGTATAGGTTCGGGGAGCTGTTTTTT. The chain carries TRBV4-1 and TRBJ2-2; no definite D call. In germline, CDR1 is MGHRA, CDR2 YSYEKL. The CDR3 totals 13 residues. V lost 3 bases and J lost 7, with 9 bases in between.

This clonotype was counted only a few times. V is TRBV6-6 and J is TRBJ1-1; D unresolved. V was shortened by 0 bases and J by 5 bases, with 19 bases between the two germline ends. The CDR3 has 17 residues. The germline gives CDR1 MNHNY, CDR2 SVGAGI (reference sequence). For the CDR3, the DNA is TGTGCCAGCAGTTACTCTCCGGTATCCTTTACTTCTACTGAAGCTTTCTTT. This translates into CASSYSPVSFTSTEAFF.

V usage is TRBV7-6 and J usage is TRBJ2-1; 9 bases map to TRBD2. V lost 1 base, J lost 6 bases, and 10 bases stayed unmatched. The germline V gene has CDR1 SGHVS and CDR2 FNYEAQ. The CDR3 extends over 17 amino acids. CDR3: CASSLEIGAGGRNEQFF. The CDR3 DNA is TGTGCCAGCAGCTTAGAAATAGGAGCGGGGGGACGCAATGAGCAGTTCTTC.

This clonotype was observed a few times. The chain links TRBV5-4 to TRBJ2-7, with TRBD1 matching 9 bases. Trimming took 4 bases from V and 6 from J; bases not matched to a gene: 8. CDR1 and CDR2 (germline): SGHNT, YYREEE (reference sequence). CDR3 length: 14 residues. In nucleotides, the CDR3 is TGTGCCAGCAGCCCAGCCGGACAGGGGAGCGAGCAGTACTTC. Its translation is CASSPAGQGSEQYF. Full variable domain (remainder filled in from reference TRBV5-4 and TRBJ2-7): ETGVTQSPTHLIKTRGQQVTLRCSSQSGHNTVSWYQQALGQGPQFIFQYYREEENGRGNFPPRFSGLQFPNYSSELNVNALELDDSALYLCASSPAGQGSEQYFGPGTRLTVT.

The rearrangement links TRBV7-9 to TRBJ1-1; the D is unclear. V was trimmed by 4 bases and J by 7 bases, leaving 16 bases between them. The CDR3 totals 14 residues. Germline CDR1 reads SEHNR; CDR2 reads FQNEAQ (reference sequence). Written as DNA, the CDR3 is TGTGCCAGCAGCTACCCGGGTGGGCGGTATGAAGCTTTCTTT. Its protein is CASSYPGGRYEAFF. The entire variable domain, with the rest obtained from reference TRBV7-9 and TRBJ1-1, is as follows: DTGVSQNPRHKITKRGQNVTFRCDPISEHNRLYWYRQTLGQGPEFLTYFQNEAQLEKSRLLSDRFSAERPKGSFSTLEIQRTEQGDSAMYLCASSYPGGRYEAFFGQGTRLTVV.

The V call is TRBV19, the J call TRBJ1-1; tentatively, D is TRBD1 (5 bases). The CDR3 is made up of 15 amino acids. Germline V gives CDR1 LNHDA, CDR2 SQIVND (reference sequence). V was trimmed by 3 bases and J by 6 bases, leaving 17 bases between them. The CDR3 sequence is CASSIRGELGPEAFF. In DNA, the CDR3 is TGTGCCAGTAGTATTCGGGGGGAACTAGGGCCTGAAGCTTTCTTT.

This clonotype has just a few counts. The CDR3: CASRHRDSLSSNQPQHF. CDR3 DNA sequence: TGTGCCAGTAGGCACCGGGACAGCCTTTCTAGCAATCAGCCCCAGCATTTT. This rearrangement joins TRBV19 to TRBJ1-5, with 7 bases aligning to TRBD1. The V gene's germline CDR1 is LNHDA and CDR2 SQIVND (reference sequence). J lost 0 bases, V lost 6 bases, and 11 bases had no gene match. This CDR3 comprises 17 residues.

This clonotype appeared many times. J is TRBJ2-7 and V is TRBV7-2; D unclear. CDR1 and CDR2 (germline): SGHTA, FQGNSA. The CDR3 spans 13 residues. The germline V and J ends were trimmed by 1 base and 3 bases, with 7 bases remaining between them. CDR3 region: CASSLGASYEQYF. The CDR3 DNA sequence: TGTGCCAGCAGCTTAGGGGCGAGCTACGAGCAGTACTTC.

This sequence joins TRBV12-3 or TRBV12-4 and TRBJ2-7, with D possibly called TRBD1 or TRBD2 (6 bases each). Trimming pared 3 bases from V and 5 bases from J, leaving 14 bases between. This CDR3 spans 14 amino acids. In DNA form, the CDR3 reads TGTGCCAGCAGTTTCAAAGGGGGAGGCGACGAGCAGTACTTC. Its translation is CASSFKGGGDEQYF.

The rearrangement links TRBV6-2 or TRBV6-3 to TRBJ2-1; TRBD1 matches at 7 bases. CDR1 MNHEY and CDR2 SVGEGT come from the germline V gene. The CDR3 consists of 17 residues. V shed 8 bases, J shed 0 bases, and the junction held 13 bases outside the gene matches. The CDR3 sequence is CASASDEGASSYNEQFF. CDR3 DNA sequence: TGTGCCAGCGCATCCGATGAGGGGGCCAGCTCCTACAATGAGCAGTTCTTC.